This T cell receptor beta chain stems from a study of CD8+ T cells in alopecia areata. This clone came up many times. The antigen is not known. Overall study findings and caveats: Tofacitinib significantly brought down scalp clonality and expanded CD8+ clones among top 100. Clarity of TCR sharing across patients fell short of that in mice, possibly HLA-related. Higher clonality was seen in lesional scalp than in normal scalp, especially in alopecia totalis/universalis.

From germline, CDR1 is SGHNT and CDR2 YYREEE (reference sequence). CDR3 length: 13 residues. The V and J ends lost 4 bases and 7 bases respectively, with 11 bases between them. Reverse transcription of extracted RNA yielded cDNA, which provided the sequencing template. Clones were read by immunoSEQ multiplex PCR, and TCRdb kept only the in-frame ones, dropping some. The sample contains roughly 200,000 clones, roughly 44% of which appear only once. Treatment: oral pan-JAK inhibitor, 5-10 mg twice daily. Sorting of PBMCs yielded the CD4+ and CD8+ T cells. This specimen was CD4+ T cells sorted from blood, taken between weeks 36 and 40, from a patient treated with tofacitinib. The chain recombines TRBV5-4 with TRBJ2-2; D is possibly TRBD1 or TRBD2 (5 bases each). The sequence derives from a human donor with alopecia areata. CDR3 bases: TGTGCCAGCAGCCCACTTGGGGGCGGGGAGCTGTTTTTT. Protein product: CASSPLGGGELFF. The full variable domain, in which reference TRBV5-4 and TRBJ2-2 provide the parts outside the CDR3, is ETGVTQSPTHLIKTRGQQVTLRCSSQSGHNTVSWYQQALGQGPQFIFQYYREEENGRGNFPPRFSGLQFPNYSSELNVNALELDDSALYLCASSPLGGGELFFGEGSRLTVL.